The entry below describes one TCR beta chain. Antigen: not known. This CDR3 contains 12 residues. Between the trimmed V and J ends, which lost 2 bases and 4 bases, there was a span of 6 bases. CDR1 and CDR2 (germline): SNHLY, FYNNEI. The data belong to a study of CD8 T cells in ankylosing spondylitis. Study-wide results and caveats: Seemingly characteristic of ankylosing spondylitis blood was a TCR beta motif consisting of about 8 highly homologous variants. Disease-linked clones reportedly showed significant enrichment in matched ankylosing spondylitis synovial fluid. Clones that were linked to disease were CD8+ and were relatively rare in peripheral blood.

TCRdb re-called the 5' RACE reads with MiXCR, one entry per CDR3 protein. In the table there are about 64,000 distinct CDR3 sequences, around 6.4% of which are singletons. The specimen was synovial fluid, either unsorted or a sorted T cell fraction (not recorded which). This sequence was found in a male donor with ankylosing spondylitis. The rearrangement links TRBV2 to TRBJ2-7; D is ambiguous. The CDR3 reads CASSEQGYEQYF. The DNA of the CDR3 is TGTGCCAGCAGTGAACAAGGATACGAGCAGTACTTC.